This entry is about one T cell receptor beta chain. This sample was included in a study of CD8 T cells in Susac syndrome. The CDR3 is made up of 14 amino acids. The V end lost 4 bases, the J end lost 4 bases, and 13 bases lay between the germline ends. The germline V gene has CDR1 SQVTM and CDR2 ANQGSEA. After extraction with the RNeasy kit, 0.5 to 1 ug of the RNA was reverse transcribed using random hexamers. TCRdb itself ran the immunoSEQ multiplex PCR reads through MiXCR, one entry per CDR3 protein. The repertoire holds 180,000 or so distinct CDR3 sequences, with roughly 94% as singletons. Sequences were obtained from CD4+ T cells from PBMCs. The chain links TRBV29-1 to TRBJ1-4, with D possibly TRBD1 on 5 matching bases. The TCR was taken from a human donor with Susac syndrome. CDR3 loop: CSVADGGSNEKLFF. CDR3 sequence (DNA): TGCAGCGTTGCGGACGGGGGAAGTAATGAAAAACTGTTTTTT.